This T cell receptor beta chain was observed in a study of tumor-infiltrating lymphocytes in oesophageal squamous cell carcinoma (dated by TCRdb to 2015 to 2016). Library creation used PCR. Sequenced using an Illumina HiSeq 2000. TCRdb applied fastp at Q25 and MiXCR to the public reads, then kept only in-frame beta chains. All rows with the same CDR3 protein become a single entry with the most common DNA and genes. The sample contains approximately 9,600 distinct CDR3 sequences, 59% of them found a single time. About 30% of the sample comes from the top ten. This clonotype was detected only a few times. Its antigen remains undetermined. An end of the junction does not agree with germline; a read error may underlie this. The TCR sequence derives from a male donor with esophageal squamous cell carcinoma. The sequenced sample consisted of esophageal tumor tissue.

The sequenced DNA is TGTGCCAGTAGTATTGATAGCGACTATAATTCACCCCTCCACTTC. Translation gives CASSIDSDYNSPLHF. Recombination linked TRBV19 to TRBJ1-6; no D gene is confidently identified. The CDR3 runs 15 residues from the cysteine to the phenylalanine. Only the CDR3 portion is preserved as DNA: 45 bases, with reading frame beginning at the first base. From a lookup of the germline V gene (reference sequence), CDR1 and CDR2 are LNHDA and SQIVND.